The 16 T cell receptor beta chains below were found in one sample sequenced in a study of cytomegalovirus exposure and HLA in healthy donors. Researchers ran the PCR with 60 Vbeta and 13 Jbeta primers. The assay was immunoSEQ multiplex PCR, and TCRdb's table has in-frame clones only and misses some. The sample has fewer than 200,000 clones; about 82% are singletons. The sample comprised PBMCs. The receptors shown here come from a female donor in good health and CMV-seronegative.

The chain combines TRBV9 with TRBJ2-5; 9 nucleotides agree with TRBD2. There are 17 residues in the CDR3. Germline V gene lookup returns CDR1 SGDLS and CDR2 YYNGEE. Germline trimming cut 1 base from V and 2 bases from J; bases unmatched to any gene: 9. The CDR3 DNA follows: TGTGCCAGCAGCGTACGAGCAAAGAGCGGGGGGCAAGAGACCCAGTACTTC. Residues: CASSVRAKSGGQETQYF.

The rearrangement links TRBV27 to TRBJ1-6; tentatively, D is TRBD1 (5 bases). The CDR3 contains 16 residues. The V end was cut by 5 bases, the J end by 9 bases, with 20 bases between. Per the germline V gene, CDR1 is MNHEY and CDR2 is SMNVEV (reference sequence). The CDR3, as DNA: TGTGCCAGCAGTCCTCGGCAGGGAGGGCCGTCTTCACCCCTCCACTTT. It codes for CASSPRQGGPSSPLHF.

The chain links TRBV11-2 to TRBJ2-5, with D perhaps matching TRBD2 (6 bases). V dropped 5 bases and J dropped 1 base, with 17 bases sitting between them. This CDR3 comprises 16 residues. CDR1 and CDR2 from the germline V gene are SGHAT and FQNNGV. The CDR3 nucleotides read TGTGCCAGCAGCCCCCCATCGGCACTAGCCCAAGAGACCCAGTACTTC. Translation: CASSPPSALAQETQYF. The full variable domain, with the rest looked up from reference TRBV11-2 and TRBJ2-5, is EAGVAQSPRYKIIEKRQSVAFWCNPISGHATLYWYQQILGQGPKLLIQFQNNGVVDDSQLPKDRFSAERLKGVDSTLKIQPAKLEDSAVYLCASSPPSALAQETQYFGPGTRLLVL.

This clone has more than one count but fewer than ten. This chain uses TRBV6-4 with TRBJ2-3; 9 bases agree with TRBD1. The junction had 7 bases not matched to a gene; V was cut back by 2 bases and J by 4 bases. The CDR3 runs to 16 residues. Germline values: CDR1 MRHNA, CDR2 SNTAGT. The CDR3 loop reads CASSDNKGQGSDTQYF. The CDR3 bases are TGTGCCAGCAGTGACAATAAGGGACAGGGTTCAGATACGCAGTATTTT.

This rearrangement joins TRBV10-3 to TRBJ2-1; 8 bases agree with TRBD1. This CDR3 has 16 residues. V lost 9 bases, J lost 5 bases, and 15 bases stayed unmatched. Per germline, CDR1 ENHRY and CDR2 SYGVKD. Here the CDR3 reads CAIRQGGTGLNNEQFF. For the CDR3, the DNA is TGTGCCATTCGGCAGGGTGGGACAGGTTTGAACAATGAGCAGTTCTTC.

Worth noting for this clone: The junction does not match germline at one end; this may be a read error. The chain uses TRBV6-1 and TRBJ2-6; 7 bases match TRBD1. Germline V gene sequence: CDR1 MNHNS, CDR2 SASEGT. CDR3 length equals 15 residues. CDR3 sequence (DNA): TGTGCCAGCATGGGACAGTTCTCTGGGGCCAACGGCCTGACTTTC. This encodes CASMGQFSGANGLTF.

In this sample, this clone turned up a few times. The CDR3 DNA sequence: TGTGCCACCAGCAGAGCGTCCGGGACAGGGAGAGGCTACACCTTC. It specifies CATSRASGTGRGYTF. This chain uses TRBV15 with TRBJ1-2; 9 nucleotides align to TRBD1. Germline CDR1 and CDR2: LNHNV and YYDKDF (reference sequence). V was pared by 1 base and J by 8 bases, with 8 bases of the junction left unmatched. The CDR3 has 15 amino acids.

This clone turned up a few times. The chain combines TRBV25-1 with TRBJ1-2; D unresolved. With 8 bases removed from V and 6 bases from J, the gap between germline ends came to 10 bases. CDR3 size: 11 residues. From germline, CDR1 is MGHDK and CDR2 SYGVNS. CDR3 sequence reads: CASGPGDGYTF. CDR3 DNA sequence: TGTGCCAGCGGTCCCGGGGATGGCTACACCTTC.

The chain carries TRBV9 and TRBJ2-1; TRBD2 aligns across 8 bases. Per germline, CDR1 SGDLS and CDR2 YYNGEE. The CDR3 runs 14 residues. The junction had 8 bases not matched to a gene; V was cut back by 0 bases and J by 12 bases. The CDR3 reads CASSVGLAGSRQFF. The CDR3 DNA follows: TGTGCCAGCAGCGTAGGTTTAGCGGGATCTCGGCAGTTCTTC. The whole variable domain, filled in from reference TRBV9 and TRBJ2-1, reads DSGVTQTPKHLITATGQRVTLRCSPRSGDLSVYWYQQSLDQGLQFLIQYYNGEERAKGNILERFSAQQFPDLHSELNLSSLELGDSALYFCASSVGLAGSRQFFGPGTRLTVL.

The chain joins TRBV5-1 to TRBJ2-3; D is undetermined. The CDR3 extends over 13 amino acids. The germline CDR1 and CDR2 sequences are SGHRS and YFSETQ. V dropped 4 bases and J dropped 4 bases, with 10 bases sitting between them. The CDR3 DNA sequence: TGCGCCAGCAGCCATCGAAGCGCAGATACGCAGTATTTT. Encoded protein: CASSHRSADTQYF.

The gene calls are TRBV28 and TRBJ2-7, with 7 bases aligning to TRBD1. With 7 bases clipped from V and 3 bases from J, the junction kept 12 bases outside the gene matches. This CDR3 region has 15 residues. Germline V gives CDR1 MDHEN, CDR2 SYDVKM. The CDR3 is CASNSVGTEYYEQYF. The CDR3, as DNA: TGTGCCAGCAACTCCGTGGGGACAGAGTACTACGAGCAGTACTTC.

This clone has just a few counts. This sequence joins TRBV5-8 and TRBJ2-7; D gene uncertain. CDR1 is SGHTS, CDR2 YDEGEE, per germline. This CDR3 region has 15 residues. Trimming shortened V by 0 bases and J by 2 bases, and 12 bases separated the two germline ends. CDR3 sequence reads: CASSLAYRETYEQYF. The CDR3 bases are TGTGCCAGCAGCTTGGCGTACAGAGAAACCTACGAGCAGTACTTC.

Only a few counts were recorded for this clone. The CDR3, as DNA: TGTGCCAGCAGCCAACAGGGGGAGGACTATGGCTACACCTTC. Its translation is CASSQQGEDYGYTF. The J gene is TRBJ1-2, the V gene TRBV5-6; 8 bases align to TRBD1. The CDR3 length is 14 residues. The V segment lost 4 bases and the J segment 3 bases; nucleotides outside the gene matches: 5. The V gene's germline CDR1 is SGHDT and CDR2 YYEEEE.

The rearrangement joins TRBV27 to TRBJ1-6; D call uncertain. The CDR3 has 13 residues. CDR1 and CDR2 from the germline V gene are MNHEY and SMNVEV (reference sequence). Trimming shortened V by 5 bases and J by 2 bases, and 4 bases separated the two germline ends. The CDR3 DNA follows: TGTGCCAGCAGTCAAACCTATAATTCACCCCTCCACTTT. This gives the protein CASSQTYNSPLHF.

Only a few counts were recorded for this clone. The chain uses TRBV4-2 and TRBJ1-2; D not certain. Trimming took off 0 bases at V and 11 bases at J, with 10 bases between the two ends. CDR1 is LGHNA and CDR2 is YNFKEQ in the germline V gene. This CDR3 has 12 residues. CDR3: CASSQEPGEYTF. The CDR3, as DNA: TGTGCCAGCAGCCAAGAGCCCGGGGAATACACCTTC.

The chain employs TRBV19 and TRBJ1-5; no clear D. This CDR3 region has 13 residues. Trimming took off 5 bases at V and 15 bases at J, with 20 bases between the two ends. Germline V lookup: CDR1 LNHDA, CDR2 SQIVND (reference sequence). The CDR3 DNA sequence: TGTGCCAGTAGTCCCGAAGGCCAAGGGAGGGCGCATTTT. As protein: CASSPEGQGRAHF.